Shown below are 32 T cell receptor beta chains from a single sample sequenced in a study. Via MiXCR, TCRdb re-called the 5' RACE reads, giving one row per CDR3 protein. The data show about 54,000 distinct CDR3 sequences, with 17% seen just once and over 2% held by the top ten. Sample: naive CD4+ T cells sorted from blood. The subset is: naive CD4+ T cells, CD4+CD45RA+CD25-. These receptors all come from a female donor with breast cancer.

This clonotype was seen more than once but under ten times. This chain uses TRBV7-2 with TRBJ2-1; D not certain. The germline CDR1 and CDR2 sequences are SGHTA and FQGNSA. V lost 2 bases to trimming and J lost 6 bases, with 5 bases between them. The CDR3 extends over 12 amino acids. The CDR3 DNA reads TGTGCCAGCAGCTTACTACGCAATGAGCAGTTCTTC. Protein product: CASSLLRNEQFF. Using reference TRBV7-2 and TRBJ2-1 for the parts outside the CDR3, the full variable domain is GAGVSQSPSNKVTEKGKDVELRCDPISGHTALYWYRQSLGQGLEFLIYFQGNSAPDKSGLPSDRFSAERTGGSVSTLTIQRTQQEDSAVYLCASSLLRNEQFFGPGTRLTVL.

DNA of the CDR3: TGTGCCAGCAGCGCCTGGGGGGTGGACTATGGCTACACCTTC. Encoded protein: CASSAWGVDYGYTF. The chain joins TRBV7-9 to TRBJ1-2; perhaps TRBD1 as D (5 bases). Trimming removed 5 bases from V and 3 bases from J, with 13 bases in between. CDR1 SEHNR and CDR2 FQNEAQ come from the germline V gene (reference sequence). This CDR3 comprises 14 residues.

This clonotype was detected a few times. CDR3 sequence (DNA): TGTGCCAGCAGCTTAGGCTGGACAGATACGCAGTATTTT. Protein product: CASSLGWTDTQYF. V usage is TRBV7-2 and J usage is TRBJ2-3; D unclear. The CDR3 consists of 13 residues. Trimming left V 1 base short and J 3 bases short, with 5 bases between. From germline, CDR1 is SGHTA and CDR2 FQGNSA.

The CDR3 is CASSQVPVWREEADTQYF. Here the CDR3 DNA reads TGTGCCAGCAGCCAAGTCCCTGTATGGCGGGAGGAGGCAGATACGCAGTATTTT. The chain is built from TRBV14 and TRBJ2-3; 8 nucleotides agree with TRBD2. The CDR3 contains 18 residues. V shed 1 base, J shed 4 bases, and the junction held 13 bases outside the gene matches. Per the germline V gene, CDR1 is SGHDN and CDR2 is FVKESK.

This clonotype was counted between two and nine times. V gene TRBV11-3 combines with J gene TRBJ2-5; possibly TRBD2 for D (6 bases). The V gene lost 5 bases and the J gene lost 4 bases, with 14 bases spanning the gap. The CDR3 contains 14 residues. Germline V CDR1 and CDR2: SGHNT, YENEEA. As DNA, the CDR3 is TGTGCCAGCAGCATGACTAGTAGGGGAGAGACCCAGTACTTC. This encodes CASSMTSRGETQYF.

The chain carries TRBV12-3 or TRBV12-4 and TRBJ1-1, with 11 bases lining up with TRBD1. J lost 5 bases, V lost 6 bases, and 8 bases had no gene match. There are 15 residues in the CDR3. As DNA, the CDR3 is TGTGCCAGCAGCCGCCGGGACAGGGGGGCGACTGAAGCTTTCTTT. This sequence encodes CASSRRDRGATEAFF.

This clonotype has a count of ten or more. The genes are TRBV5-1 and TRBJ2-5, with 7 bases lining up with TRBD2. V dropped 0 bases and J dropped 4; count of bases not matched to a gene: 6. Germline CDR1 is SGHRS and CDR2 is YFSETQ. The CDR3 is 15 residues long. This CDR3 is CASSLVGASGETQYF. The CDR3 bases are TGCGCCAGCAGCTTGGTAGGGGCTAGCGGAGAGACCCAGTACTTC.

This rearrangement joins TRBV5-1 to TRBJ1-4; a weak D match, TRBD1 (5 bases). The germline V gene encodes CDR1 SGHRS and CDR2 YFSETQ. Trimming left V 5 bases short and J 3 bases short, with 8 bases between. There are 13 residues in the CDR3. The CDR3 nucleotides read TGCGCCAGCAGTCCGGGACCTAATGAAAAACTGTTTTTT. Its protein product is CASSPGPNEKLFF.

The chain is built from TRBV28 and TRBJ1-2; the D gene is possibly TRBD1 (5 bases). Trimming removed 7 bases at V and 4 bases at J, with 13 bases between. The CDR3 contains 13 residues. Germline CDR1 reads MDHEN; CDR2 reads SYDVKM. The CDR3, as DNA: TGTGCCAGCACCCCGGACACCGTCTATGGCTACACCTTC. Amino acid sequence: CASTPDTVYGYTF.

This clonotype was observed a handful of times. The rearrangement uses TRBV29-1 and TRBJ1-2, with D tentatively TRBD1 (5 bases). The V end lost 5 bases, the J end lost 2 bases, and 15 bases lay between the germline ends. Germline CDR1 is SQVTM and CDR2 is ANQGSEA. The CDR3 contains 14 residues. In nucleotides, the CDR3 is TGCAGCGTTTCGGGGGGGTTGAGAAACTATGGCTACACCTTC. Encoded protein: CSVSGGLRNYGYTF.

This clonotype has a handful of counts. CDR3 protein: CASSLGTSGRSFF. The CDR3 region has the DNA TGTGCCAGCAGCTTGGGGACTAGCGGGAGGTCTTTCTTC. This chain connects TRBV7-6 to TRBJ2-1; 15 bases line up with TRBD2. Looked up from germline, CDR1 is SGHVS and CDR2 is FNYEAQ. The CDR3 is made up of 13 amino acids. V lost 3 bases to trimming and J lost 16 bases; unmatched junction nucleotides: 4.

V gene TRBV29-1 combines with J gene TRBJ2-5; 7 positions agree with TRBD1. This CDR3 contains 12 residues. CDR1 is SQVTM, CDR2 ANQGSEA, per germline. V shed 4 bases, J shed 5 bases, and the junction held 4 bases outside the gene matches. The DNA for the CDR3 is TGCAGCGTTGGCCCAGGGGGTGAGACCCAGTACTTC. Its translation is CSVGPGGETQYF.

In its sample, this clonotype was seen many times. The gene calls are TRBV6-2 or TRBV6-3 and TRBJ2-3; D not certain. The CDR3 is made up of 11 amino acids. V dropped 4 bases and J dropped 8 bases, with 7 bases sitting between them. From germline, CDR1 is MNHEY and CDR2 SVGEGT. The DNA for the CDR3 is TGTGCCAGCAGTTCCTACGGTACGCAGTATTTT. Translation: CASSSYGTQYF.

This clonotype appeared once. This rearrangement joins TRBV5-1 to TRBJ1-4; possible D gene TRBD1, 6 bases. Looked up from germline, CDR1 is SGHRS and CDR2 is YFSETQ. V lost 3 bases and J lost 4, with 13 bases in between. The CDR3 sequence is 15 residues long. The CDR3 reads CASSSKQGINEKLFF. The CDR3, as DNA: TGCGCCAGCAGCTCCAAACAGGGCATTAATGAAAAACTGTTTTTT. Full variable domain (rest looked up from reference TRBV5-1 and TRBJ1-4): KAGVTQTPRYLIKTRGQQVTLSCSPISGHRSVSWYQQTPGQGLQFLFEYFSETQRNKGNFPGRFSGRQFSNSRSEMNVSTLELGDSALYLCASSSKQGINEKLFFGSGTQLSVL.

This clonotype was picked up a small number of times. The chain uses TRBV2 and TRBJ2-3; TRBD1 agrees at 9 bases. Germline V lookup: CDR1 SNHLY, CDR2 FYNNEI. This CDR3 spans 14 amino acids. V was pared by 7 bases and J by 5 bases, with 7 bases of the junction left unmatched. The chain's CDR3 is CASTLDRGEDTQYF. CDR3 sequence (DNA): TGTGCCAGCACCCTGGACAGGGGAGAAGATACGCAGTATTTT. Supplemented by reference TRBV2 and TRBJ2-3, the full variable domain reads EPEVTQTPSHQVTQMGQEVILRCVPISNHLYFYWYRQILGQKVEFLVSFYNNEISEKSEIFDDQFSVERPDGSNFTLKIRSTKLEDSAMYFCASTLDRGEDTQYFGPGTRLTVL.

This clonotype has just a few counts. V and J are TRBV25-1 and TRBJ1-5; a weak D match, TRBD1 (6 bases). CDR3 length: 13 residues. Trimming shortened V by 5 bases and J by 3 bases, and 8 bases separated the two germline ends. From germline, CDR1 is MGHDK and CDR2 SYGVNS. In nucleotides, the CDR3 is TGTGCCAGCAGTAGGGGGACCAATCAGCCCCAGCATTTT. This translates into CASSRGTNQPQHF. Full variable domain (outside the CDR3, taken from reference TRBV25-1 and TRBJ1-5): EADIYQTPRYLVIGTGKKITLECSQTMGHDKMYWYQQDPGMELHLIHYSYGVNSTEKGDLSSESTVSRIRTEHFPLTLESARPSHTSQYLCASSRGTNQPQHFGDGTRLSIL.

The CDR3 sequence: CASSFGVFHGYTF. The CDR3 bases are TGCGCCAGCAGCTTTGGGGTGTTCCATGGCTACACCTTC. The rearrangement joins TRBV5-1 to TRBJ1-2; D gene uncertain. Trimming removed 2 bases at V and 6 bases at J, with 11 bases between. CDR3 length: 13 residues. From germline, CDR1 is SGHRS and CDR2 YFSETQ.

This clonotype appeared a few times. The DNA for the CDR3 is TGCGCCAGCAGCTTGGCTTTGGGACAGGGGGTATCCAATGAGCAGTTCTTC. Translated: CASSLALGQGVSNEQFF. The chain carries TRBV5-1 and TRBJ2-1; 11 bases are a match to TRBD1. The V gene end was trimmed by 0 bases and the J gene end by 6 bases; junction bases not matched to a gene: 8. The CDR3 is 17 amino acids. Germline-derived CDR1 and CDR2 are SGHRS and YFSETQ.

The genes are TRBV7-2 and TRBJ2-2; 7 bases align to TRBD2. The CDR3 loop spans 16 amino acids. V shed 2 bases, J shed 1 base, and the junction held 4 bases outside the gene matches. Germline V lookup: CDR1 SGHTA, CDR2 FQGNSA. CDR3 coding DNA: TGTGCCAGCAGCTTATCTAGCGGACGGAACACCGGGGAGCTGTTTTTT. Its protein is CASSLSSGRNTGELFF.

This clonotype has only a few counts. This chain links TRBV21-1 with TRBJ2-3; the table assigns TRBD2, which was not confirmed against the DNA. TRBV21-1 is shown as a pseudogene. This CDR3 is built from 17 residues. The CDR3 nucleotides read TGTGCCAGCAGCAAAGTGGTCCTCCGACGCGTAACAGATACGCAGTATTTT. Residues: CASSKVVLRRVTDTQYF.

This clonotype has just a few counts. The CDR3 DNA is TGTGCCAGCGCAACTACTAACTATGGCTACACCTTC. Its protein product is CASATTNYGYTF. The rearrangement uses TRBV28 and TRBJ1-2, with D unclear. The V end was cut by 8 bases, the J end by 0 bases, with 7 bases between. This CDR3 has 12 amino acids. CDR1 MDHEN and CDR2 SYDVKM come from the germline V gene.

The chain has TRBV7-9 and TRBJ2-7; no firm D call. V lost 5 bases and J lost 6, with 14 bases in between. This CDR3 has 13 amino acids. Germline lookup yields CDR1 SEHNR and CDR2 FQNEAQ (reference sequence). As DNA, the CDR3 is TGTGCCAGCAGCATCGCAGGAATCCCCGAGCAGTACTTC. It specifies CASSIAGIPEQYF.

This chain connects TRBV12-3 or TRBV12-4 to TRBJ2-3; D not resolved. The CDR3 runs to 13 residues. The V and J ends lost 5 bases and 6 bases respectively, with 12 bases between them. CDR3 sequence reads: CASSLQCADTQYF. The CDR3 DNA sequence: TGTGCCAGCAGTCTACAGTGTGCGGATACGCAGTATTTT.

This clonotype was counted between two and nine times. The CDR3 ends on some other residue instead of the conserved phenylalanine or tryptophan, so this is likely a read error. The chain recombines TRBV7-9 with TRBJ2-6; the D is unclear. The germline V gene has CDR1 SEHNR and CDR2 FQNEAQ (reference sequence). The CDR3 totals 16 residues. V was shortened by 5 bases and J by 4 bases, with 15 bases between the two germline ends. CDR3 coding DNA: TGTGCCAGCAGCCGTGTATTGGGTTTAGGGGCCAACGTCCTGACTGTC. Its protein product is CASSRVLGLGANVLTV.

The chain recombines TRBV18 with TRBJ2-2; D call uncertain. This CDR3 spans 17 amino acids. With 3 bases removed from V and 1 base from J, the gap between germline ends came to 15 bases. The germline V gene has CDR1 KGHSH and CDR2 LQKENI. The CDR3 here is CASSPSRQAQNTGELFF. In DNA, the CDR3 is TGTGCCAGCTCACCTTCTAGGCAAGCCCAGAACACCGGGGAGCTGTTTTTT.

This clonotype was found a few times. The chain is built from TRBV29-1 and TRBJ2-1; D may be TRBD2 (7 bases). V was clipped by 7 bases and J by 8 bases, with 18 bases between them. Germline V gene lookup returns CDR1 SQVTM and CDR2 ANQGSEA. The CDR3 is 13 residues long. CDR3 sequence reads: CSAGGPPGDEQFF. The CDR3 nucleotides read TGCAGCGCCGGGGGGCCCCCTGGCGATGAGCAGTTCTTC.

This rearrangement joins TRBV7-2 to TRBJ2-4; D not certain. Trimming pared 5 bases from V and 10 bases from J, leaving 12 bases between. Germline CDR1 and CDR2: SGHTA and FQGNSA. The CDR3 length is 12 residues. CDR3 in DNA: TGTGCCAGCAGCCCCGAGGCTTCTATTCAGTACTTC. It translates to CASSPEASIQYF.

This clonotype was counted ten times or more. The rearrangement uses TRBV12-3 or TRBV12-4 and TRBJ2-3; 9 nucleotides agree with TRBD2. There are 16 residues in the CDR3. Germline trimming cut 4 bases from V and 5 bases from J; bases unmatched to any gene: 10. Here the CDR3 DNA reads TGTGCCAGCAGTTCCAATTCTCGCGGGGGGGTAGATACGCAGTATTTT. It translates to CASSSNSRGGVDTQYF.

This clonotype was observed a handful of times. The chain joins TRBV11-2 to TRBJ2-5; TRBD1 is a possible D gene (6 bases). Trimming left V 6 bases short and J 1 base short, with 15 bases between. In germline, CDR1 is SGHAT, CDR2 FQNNGV. The CDR3 runs 15 residues. CDR3 DNA sequence: TGTGCCAGCAGTCGGCAGGGGTTAACCCAAGAGACCCAGTACTTC. The encoded protein is CASSRQGLTQETQYF.

The V call is TRBV12-3 or TRBV12-4, the J call TRBJ2-7; 12 bases fit TRBD1. CDR3 length equals 16 residues. After removal of 0 bases from V and 7 bases from J, the junction contained 7 bases not matched to a gene. CDR3 sequence reads: CASSLAGGTGGSEQYF. The DNA of the CDR3 is TGTGCCAGCAGTTTAGCAGGTGGGACAGGGGGCTCGGAGCAGTACTTC.

This clonotype was counted between two and nine times. The rearrangement joins TRBV7-8 to TRBJ2-3, with a weak D call TRBD1 (5 bases). V was cut by 3 bases and J by 4 bases, with 17 bases left in between. Germline V gene sequence: CDR1 SGHVS, CDR2 FQNEAQ. This CDR3 comprises 16 residues. This CDR3 is CASSFDSRVNADTQYF. Written as DNA, the CDR3 is TGTGCCAGCAGCTTCGATAGCAGGGTCAACGCAGATACGCAGTATTTT.

The rearrangement links TRBV28 to TRBJ2-2, with 9 positions matching TRBD1. The CDR3 covers 15 residues. V lost 5 bases, J lost 4 bases, and 5 bases stayed unmatched. Germline CDR1 MDHEN, CDR2 SYDVKM. The CDR3, as DNA: TGTGCCAGCAGTAACCCGGGACAGGGCACCGGGGAGCTGTTTTTT. As protein: CASSNPGQGTGELFF.